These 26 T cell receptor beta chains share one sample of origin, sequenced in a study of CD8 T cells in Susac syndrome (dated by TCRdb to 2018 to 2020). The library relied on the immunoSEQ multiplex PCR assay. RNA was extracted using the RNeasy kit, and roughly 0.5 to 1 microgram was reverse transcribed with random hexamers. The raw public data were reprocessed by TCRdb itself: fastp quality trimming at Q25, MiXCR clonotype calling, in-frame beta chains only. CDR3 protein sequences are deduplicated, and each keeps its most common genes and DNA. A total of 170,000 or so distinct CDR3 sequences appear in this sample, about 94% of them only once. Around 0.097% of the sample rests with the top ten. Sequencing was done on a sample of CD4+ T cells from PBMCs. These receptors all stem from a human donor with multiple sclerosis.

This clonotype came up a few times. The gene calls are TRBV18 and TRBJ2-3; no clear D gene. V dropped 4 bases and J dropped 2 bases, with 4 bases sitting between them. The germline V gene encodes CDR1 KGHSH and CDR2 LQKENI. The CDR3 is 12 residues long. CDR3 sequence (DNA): TGTGCCAGCTCACTATACACAGATACGCAGTATTTT. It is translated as CASSLYTDTQYF.

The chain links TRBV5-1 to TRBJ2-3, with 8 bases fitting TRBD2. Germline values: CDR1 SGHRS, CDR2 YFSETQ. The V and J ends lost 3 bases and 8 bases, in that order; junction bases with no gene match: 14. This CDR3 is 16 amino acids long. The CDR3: CASSSGGIGLASTQYF. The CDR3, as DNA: TGCGCCAGCAGCTCCGGGGGAATTGGACTAGCTAGTACGCAGTATTTT.

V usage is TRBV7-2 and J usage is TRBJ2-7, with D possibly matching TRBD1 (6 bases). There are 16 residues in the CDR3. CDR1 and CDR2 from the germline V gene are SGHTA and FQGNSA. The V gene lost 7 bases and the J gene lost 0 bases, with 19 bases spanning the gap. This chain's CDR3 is CASNQFSTGDSYEQYF. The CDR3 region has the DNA TGTGCCAGCAACCAATTTTCGACAGGCGACTCCTACGAGCAGTACTTC.

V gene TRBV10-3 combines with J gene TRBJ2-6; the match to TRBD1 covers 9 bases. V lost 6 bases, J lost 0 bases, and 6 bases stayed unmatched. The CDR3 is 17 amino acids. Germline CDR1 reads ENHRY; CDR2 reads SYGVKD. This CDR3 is CAISGQGTYSGANVLTF. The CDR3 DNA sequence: TGTGCCATCAGCGGACAGGGGACCTACTCTGGGGCCAACGTCCTGACTTTC.

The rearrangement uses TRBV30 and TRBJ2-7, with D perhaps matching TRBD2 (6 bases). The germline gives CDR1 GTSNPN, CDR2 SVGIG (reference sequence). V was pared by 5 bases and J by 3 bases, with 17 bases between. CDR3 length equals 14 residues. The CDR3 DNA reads TGTGCCTGGGGCGGCGGGATGAATCTCTACGAGCAGTACTTC. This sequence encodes CAWGGGMNLYEQYF.

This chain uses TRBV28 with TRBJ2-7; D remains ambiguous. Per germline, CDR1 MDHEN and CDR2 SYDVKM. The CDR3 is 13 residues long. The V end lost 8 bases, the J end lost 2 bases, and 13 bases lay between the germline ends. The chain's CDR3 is CASCWGNTYEQYF. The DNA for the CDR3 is TGTGCCAGCTGCTGGGGAAACACCTACGAGCAGTACTTC. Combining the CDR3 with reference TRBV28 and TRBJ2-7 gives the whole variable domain DVKVTQSSRYLVKRTGEKVFLECVQDMDHENMFWYRQDPGLGLRLIYFSYDVKMKEKGDIPEGYSVSREKKERFSLILESASTNQTSMYLCASCWGNTYEQYFGPGTRLTVT.

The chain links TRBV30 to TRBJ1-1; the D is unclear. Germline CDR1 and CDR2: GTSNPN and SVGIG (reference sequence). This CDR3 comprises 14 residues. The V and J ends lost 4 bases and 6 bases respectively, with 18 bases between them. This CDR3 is CAWIVRPGGAEAFF. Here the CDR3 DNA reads TGTGCCTGGATCGTACGTCCCGGCGGGGCTGAAGCTTTCTTT.

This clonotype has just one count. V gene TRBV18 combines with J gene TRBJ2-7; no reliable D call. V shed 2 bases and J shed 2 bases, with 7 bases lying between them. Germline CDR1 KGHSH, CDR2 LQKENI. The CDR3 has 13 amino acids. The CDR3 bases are TGTGCCAGCTCACCAGACTCCACCTACGAGCAGTACTTC. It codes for CASSPDSTYEQYF.

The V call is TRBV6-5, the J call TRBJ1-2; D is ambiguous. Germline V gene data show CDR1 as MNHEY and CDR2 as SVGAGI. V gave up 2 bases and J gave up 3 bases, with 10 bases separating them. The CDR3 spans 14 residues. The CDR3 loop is CASSYTGIDYGYTF. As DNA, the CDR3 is TGTGCCAGCAGTTACACGGGTATCGACTATGGCTACACCTTC.

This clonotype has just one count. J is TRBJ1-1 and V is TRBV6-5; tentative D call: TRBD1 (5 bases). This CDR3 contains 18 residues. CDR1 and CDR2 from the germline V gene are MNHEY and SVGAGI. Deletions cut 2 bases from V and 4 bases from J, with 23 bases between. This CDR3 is CASSYTHTRDGKSTEAFF. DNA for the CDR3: TGTGCCAGCAGTTACACCCATACCAGGGACGGGAAGAGCACTGAAGCTTTCTTT.

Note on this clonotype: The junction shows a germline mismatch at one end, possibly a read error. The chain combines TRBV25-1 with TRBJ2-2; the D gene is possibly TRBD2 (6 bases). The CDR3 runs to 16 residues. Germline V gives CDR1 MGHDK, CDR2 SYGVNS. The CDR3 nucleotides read TGTACCAGCAGTGAGGGGACTCGAGGGAACACCGGGGAGCTGTTTTTT. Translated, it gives CTSSEGTRGNTGELFF.

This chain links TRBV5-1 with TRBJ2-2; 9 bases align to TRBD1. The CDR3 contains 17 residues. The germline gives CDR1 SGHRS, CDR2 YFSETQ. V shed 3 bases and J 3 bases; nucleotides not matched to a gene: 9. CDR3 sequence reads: CASSSPPGQGYTGELFF. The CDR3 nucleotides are TGCGCCAGCAGCTCCCCCCCGGGACAGGGATACACCGGGGAGCTGTTTTTT.

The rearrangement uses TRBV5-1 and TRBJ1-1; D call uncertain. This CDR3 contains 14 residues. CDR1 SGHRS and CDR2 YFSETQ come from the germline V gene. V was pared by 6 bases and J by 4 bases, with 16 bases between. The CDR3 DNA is TGCGCCAGCACCGACTTGAAAAGTGTCACTGAAGCTTTCTTT. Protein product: CASTDLKSVTEAFF.

The CDR3 nucleotides are TGTGCCTTGCAAGACATAACCGGTTACGAGCAGTACTTC. This encodes CALQDITGYEQYF. The chain has TRBV30 and TRBJ2-7; D unclear. The germline V and J ends were trimmed by 7 bases and 4 bases, with 17 bases remaining between them. This CDR3 contains 13 residues. Germline-derived CDR1 and CDR2 are GTSNPN and SVGIG (reference sequence).

This chain's CDR3 is CASSVSPDTQYF. CDR3 DNA: TGTGCCAGCAGTGTCAGCCCAGATACGCAGTATTTT. This sequence joins TRBV2 and TRBJ2-3; D gene uncertain. Trimming took 4 bases from V and 4 from J, leaving 6 bases between them. The CDR3 runs to 12 residues. The germline CDR1 and CDR2 sequences are SNHLY and FYNNEI.

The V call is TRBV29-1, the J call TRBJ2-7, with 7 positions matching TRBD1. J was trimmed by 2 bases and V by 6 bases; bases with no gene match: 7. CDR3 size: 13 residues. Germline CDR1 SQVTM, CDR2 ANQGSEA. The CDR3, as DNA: TGCAGCGTCCGGGACAGACTAACCTACGAGCAGTACTTC. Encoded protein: CSVRDRLTYEQYF.

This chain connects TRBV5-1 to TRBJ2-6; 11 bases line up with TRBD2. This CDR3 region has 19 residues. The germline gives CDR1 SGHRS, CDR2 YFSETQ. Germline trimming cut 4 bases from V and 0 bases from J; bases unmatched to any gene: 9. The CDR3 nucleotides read TGCGCCAGCAGCAGCAAGACTAGCGGGGCTTTCTCTGGGGCCAACGTCCTGACTTTC. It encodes CASSSKTSGAFSGANVLTF.

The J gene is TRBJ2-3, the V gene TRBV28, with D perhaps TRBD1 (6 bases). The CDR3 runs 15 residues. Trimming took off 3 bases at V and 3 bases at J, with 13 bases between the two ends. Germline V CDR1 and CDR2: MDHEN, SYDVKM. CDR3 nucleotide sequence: TGTGCCAGCAGTTTCACAGGGTGGAGGACAGATACGCAGTATTTT. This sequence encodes CASSFTGWRTDTQYF.

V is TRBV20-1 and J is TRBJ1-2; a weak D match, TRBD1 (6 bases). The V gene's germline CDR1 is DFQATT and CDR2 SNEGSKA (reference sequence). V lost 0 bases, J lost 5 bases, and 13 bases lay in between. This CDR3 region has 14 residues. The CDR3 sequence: CSARDFTGTYGYTF. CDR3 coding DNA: TGCAGTGCTAGAGATTTCACAGGGACATATGGCTACACCTTC.

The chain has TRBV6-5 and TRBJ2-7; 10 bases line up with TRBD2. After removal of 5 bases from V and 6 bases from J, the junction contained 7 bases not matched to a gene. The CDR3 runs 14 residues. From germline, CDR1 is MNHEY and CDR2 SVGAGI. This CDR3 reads CASSQTSGSTEQYF. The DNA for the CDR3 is TGTGCCAGCAGTCAGACTAGCGGGTCAACCGAGCAGTACTTC.

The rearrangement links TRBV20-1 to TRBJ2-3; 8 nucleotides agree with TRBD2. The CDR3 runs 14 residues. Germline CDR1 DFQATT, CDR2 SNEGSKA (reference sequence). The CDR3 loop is CSFMGREATDTQYF. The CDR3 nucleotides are TGCAGCTTTATGGGGCGGGAGGCCACAGATACGCAGTATTTT.

The CDR3: CSARDWVARSSYNEQFF. CDR3 sequence (DNA): TGCAGTGCTAGAGATTGGGTGGCCAGGAGCTCCTACAATGAGCAGTTCTTC. The gene calls are TRBV20-1 and TRBJ2-1; D remains ambiguous. CDR3 length: 17 amino acids. Germline V gives CDR1 DFQATT, CDR2 SNEGSKA (reference sequence). V lost 0 bases and J 0 bases, leaving 15 bases between the germline ends.

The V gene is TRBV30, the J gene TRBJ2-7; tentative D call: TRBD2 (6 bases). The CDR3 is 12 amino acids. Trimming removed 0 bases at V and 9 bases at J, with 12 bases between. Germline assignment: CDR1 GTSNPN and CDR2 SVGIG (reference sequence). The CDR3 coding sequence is TGTGCCTGGAGTGTGGGGCCCGGGGGGCAGTACTTC. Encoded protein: CAWSVGPGGQYF.

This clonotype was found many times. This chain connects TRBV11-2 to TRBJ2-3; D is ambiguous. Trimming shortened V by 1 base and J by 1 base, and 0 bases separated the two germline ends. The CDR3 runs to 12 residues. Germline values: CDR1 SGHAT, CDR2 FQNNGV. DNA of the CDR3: TGTGCCAGCAGCTTAGGCACAGATACGCAGTATTTT. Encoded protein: CASSLGTDTQYF.

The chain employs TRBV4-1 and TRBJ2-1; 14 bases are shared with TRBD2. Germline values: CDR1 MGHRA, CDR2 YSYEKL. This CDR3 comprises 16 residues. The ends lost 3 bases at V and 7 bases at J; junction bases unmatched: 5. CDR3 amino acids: CASSQGLAGARNEQFF. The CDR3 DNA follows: TGCGCCAGCAGCCAGGGACTAGCGGGAGCCAGAAATGAGCAGTTCTTC.

The CDR3 here is CASKRGELETQYF. CDR3 DNA sequence: TGTGCCAGCAAAAGGGGCGAGTTGGAGACCCAGTACTTC. This chain connects TRBV6-1 to TRBJ2-5; a possible D gene is TRBD1 (5 bases). CDR3 length equals 13 residues. Germline CDR1 reads MNHNS; CDR2 reads SASEGT. V was cut by 7 bases and J by 5 bases, with 14 bases left in between.